This T cell receptor (beta chain) was documented in a study of PD-1 blockade in mismatch repair-deficient tumors. Study-wide background: All were previously treated, progressing patients with around eleven mismatch repair-deficient cancer types. Study outcomes and limitations: After pembrolizumab, tumor-resident clones rose rapidly, then generally contracted before radiologic responses.

PCR or immunohistochemistry showed mismatch repair deficiency in every enrolled patient. A few pembrolizumab responders had their TCRs sequenced. The V gene's germline CDR1 is MDHEN and CDR2 SYDVKM. V was pared by 5 bases and J by 11 bases, with 10 bases of the junction left unmatched. This CDR3 spans 13 amino acids. Produced via immunoSEQ multiplex PCR; TCRdb's table is partial and in-frame only. The sample records 60,000 to 75,000 clones, about 91% being singletons. On this clone itself: Its antigen remains unidentified.

This TCR came from an adult with mismatch repair-deficient cancer. The rearrangement joins TRBV28 to TRBJ2-7; the match to TRBD2 covers 9 bases. The specimen was peripheral blood, collected 52 weeks after starting pembrolizumab. The CDR3 DNA is TGTGCCAGCAGTGAGATGGGACTAGCTTTAGAGTACTTC. This encodes CASSEMGLALEYF.